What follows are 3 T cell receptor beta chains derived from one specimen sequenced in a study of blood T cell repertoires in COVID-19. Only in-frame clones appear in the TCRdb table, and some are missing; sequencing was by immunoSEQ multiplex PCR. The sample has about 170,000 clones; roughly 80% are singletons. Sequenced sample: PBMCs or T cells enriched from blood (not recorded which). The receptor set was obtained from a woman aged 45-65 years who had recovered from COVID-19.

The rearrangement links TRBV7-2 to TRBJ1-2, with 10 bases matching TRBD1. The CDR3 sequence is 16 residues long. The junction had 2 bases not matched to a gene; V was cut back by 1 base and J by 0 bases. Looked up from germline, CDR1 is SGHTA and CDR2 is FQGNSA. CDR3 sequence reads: CASSLGGQGANYGYTF. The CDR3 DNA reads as TGTGCCAGCAGCTTAGGCGGACAGGGGGCTAACTATGGCTACACCTTC.

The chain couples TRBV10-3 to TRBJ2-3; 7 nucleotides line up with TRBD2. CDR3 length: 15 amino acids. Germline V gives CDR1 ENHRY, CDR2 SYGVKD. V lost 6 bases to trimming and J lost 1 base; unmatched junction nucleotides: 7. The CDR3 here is CAISSGGGGTDTQYF. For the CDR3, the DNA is TGTGCCATCAGCTCGGGGGGAGGTGGCACAGATACGCAGTATTTT.

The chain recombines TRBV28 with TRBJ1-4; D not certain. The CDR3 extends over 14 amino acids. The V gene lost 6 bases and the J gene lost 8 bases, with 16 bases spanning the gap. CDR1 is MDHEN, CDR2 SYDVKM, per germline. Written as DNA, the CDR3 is TGTGCCAGCAGCCTCGTCGCTGGCGGCGAAAAACTGTTTTTT. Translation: CASSLVAGGEKLFF.